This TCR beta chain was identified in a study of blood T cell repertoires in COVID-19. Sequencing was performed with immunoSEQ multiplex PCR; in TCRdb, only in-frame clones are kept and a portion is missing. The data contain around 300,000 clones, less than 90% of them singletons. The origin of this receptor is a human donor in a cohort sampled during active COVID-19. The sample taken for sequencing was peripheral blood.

In DNA, the CDR3 is TGTGCCAGCAGCTTGGACTCTTCCTCCTACGAGCAGTACTTC. It encodes CASSLDSSSYEQYF. The rearrangement links TRBV7-2 to TRBJ2-7; possible D gene TRBD2, 5 bases. Trimming removed 3 bases at V and 0 bases at J, with 9 bases between. Germline V CDR1 and CDR2: SGHTA, FQGNSA. This CDR3 has 14 amino acids.